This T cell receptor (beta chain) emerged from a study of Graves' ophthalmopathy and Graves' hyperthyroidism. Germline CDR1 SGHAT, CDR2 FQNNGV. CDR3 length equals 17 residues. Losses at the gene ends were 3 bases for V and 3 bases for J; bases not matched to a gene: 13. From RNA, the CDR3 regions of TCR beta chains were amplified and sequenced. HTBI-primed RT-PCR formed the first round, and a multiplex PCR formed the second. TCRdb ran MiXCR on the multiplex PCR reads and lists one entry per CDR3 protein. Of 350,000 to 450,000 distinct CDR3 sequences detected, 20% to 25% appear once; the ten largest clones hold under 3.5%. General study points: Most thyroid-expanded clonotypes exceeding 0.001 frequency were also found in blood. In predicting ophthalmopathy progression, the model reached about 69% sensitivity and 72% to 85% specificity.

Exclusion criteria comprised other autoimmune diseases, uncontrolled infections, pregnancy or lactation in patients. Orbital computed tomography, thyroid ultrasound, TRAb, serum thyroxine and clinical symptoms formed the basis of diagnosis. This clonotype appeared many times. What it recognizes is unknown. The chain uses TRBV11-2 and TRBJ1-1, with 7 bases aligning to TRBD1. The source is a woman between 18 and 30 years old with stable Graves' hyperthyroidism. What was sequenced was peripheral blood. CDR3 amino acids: CASSLDQYRGGDTEAFF. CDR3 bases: TGTGCCAGCAGCTTGGATCAGTACAGGGGAGGGGACACTGAAGCTTTCTTT.